This TCR beta chain was captured by sequencing in a study of cytotoxic CD8 clonotypes in ibrutinib-treated CLL. Study as a whole: It was after a median approximately twelve months of treatment, range 6 to 36, that response samples were taken.

Study-level findings and limits: Clonality increased at ibrutinib response, then returned toward baseline at progression.

The method was immunoSEQ multiplex PCR; TCRdb's version includes in-frame clones alone and lacks a portion of them. The sample carries over 130,000 clones, approximately 80% recorded once. The CDR3 contains 13 residues. Germline V gene sequence: CDR1 KGHSH, CDR2 LQKENI. J lost 4 bases, V lost 3 bases, and 2 bases had no gene match. Of note for this clone: Antigen unknown.

Sequenced material: PBMCs, taken after 36 months of ibrutinib treatment. The receptor's source is a human donor with chronic lymphocytic leukemia. The V call is TRBV18, the J call TRBJ1-1, with 7 positions matching TRBD1. Here the CDR3 reads CASSPQGGTEAFF. CDR3 in DNA: TGTGCCAGCTCACCCCAGGGGGGCACTGAAGCTTTCTTT.